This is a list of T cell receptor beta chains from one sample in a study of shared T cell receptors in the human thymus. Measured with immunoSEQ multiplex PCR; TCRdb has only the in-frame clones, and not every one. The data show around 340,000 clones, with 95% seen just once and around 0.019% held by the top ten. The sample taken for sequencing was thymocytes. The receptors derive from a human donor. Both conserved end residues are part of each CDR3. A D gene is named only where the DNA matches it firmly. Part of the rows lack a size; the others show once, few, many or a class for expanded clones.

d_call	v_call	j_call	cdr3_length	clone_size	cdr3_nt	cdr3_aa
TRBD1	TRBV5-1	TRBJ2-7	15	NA	TGCGCCAGCAGCCCCGAGACAGGGGGTATCTACGAGCAGTACTTC	CASSPETGGIYEQYF
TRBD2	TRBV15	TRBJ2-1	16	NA	TGTGCCACCAGCAGAGAGACAGCGGGAGTCGGAAATGAGCAGTTCTTC	CATSRETAGVGNEQFF
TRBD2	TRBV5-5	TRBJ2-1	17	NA	TGTGCCAGCAGCCCGCGGAAGATCGAGCGGGGAAGGAATGAGCAGTTCTTC	CASSPRKIERGRNEQFF
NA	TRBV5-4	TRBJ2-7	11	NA	TGTGCCAGCAGCGCCACGGGTCCCCAGTACTTC	CASSATGPQYF
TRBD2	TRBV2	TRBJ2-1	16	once	TGTGCCAGCAGAGAAATAGCGGGAGGGCCTTTAAATGAGCAGTTCTTC	CASREIAGGPLNEQFF
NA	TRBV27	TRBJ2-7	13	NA	TGTGCCAGCAGGGGACCGGCCTCCTACGAGCAGTACTTC	CASRGPASYEQYF
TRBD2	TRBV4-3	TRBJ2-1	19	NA	TGCGCCAGCAGCCAAGACTTCAGAGCGGGCGGGAGGTTCGGGAATGAGCAGTTCTTC	CASSQDFRAGGRFGNEQFF
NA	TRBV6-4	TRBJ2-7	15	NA	TGTGCCAGCAGAGGACGACTAACGCTACACTACGAGCAGTACTTC	CASRGRLTLHYEQYF
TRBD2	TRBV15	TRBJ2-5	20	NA	TGTGCCACCAGCAAGAGACAGAGAGGAGGACTAGCGGGGGTAGGGGAGACCCAGTACTTC	CATSKRQRGGLAGVGETQYF
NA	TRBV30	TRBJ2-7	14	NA	TGTGCCTGGAGTCCACCATGGGGTCTTTACGAGCAGTACTTC	CAWSPPWGLYEQYF